This T cell receptor beta chain was identified during a study of CD8 T cells in seronegative destructive rheumatoid arthritis (dated by TCRdb to 2020 to 2022). As for the study more broadly: Biological drugs were being received by seven of the eight CND-RA patients at the time of sampling. Comparison cohorts of seropositive RA, seronegative RA and healthy controls came from an earlier published TCRbeta dataset rather than new sequencing. Peripheral CD8+ TCRbeta repertoires of CCP-negative destructive rheumatoid arthritis (CND-RA) patients were compared with newly diagnosed seropositive RA, seronegative RA and healthy controls. Findings and caveats that apply to the study as a whole: Without diagnostic samples, TCR repertoire differences may partly reflect poor disease control over the years rather than being present at onset. After adjustment for age, less diverse and more clonal CD8+ TCRbeta repertoires appeared to be present in CND-RA patients than in other RA subtypes. Across the 90,000 to 150,000 clonotypes tested, no public clonotype enrichment remained significant after Benjamini-Hochberg correction. Compared with controls and other RA subtypes, CND-RA repertoires contained more CMV-reactive and fewer influenza A-reactive CD8+ TCRbeta sequences. The study acknowledged the small size of the CND-RA cohort as a limitation. A distinct set of enriched public clonotypes appeared to be present in CND-RA patients, and the authors interpreted this finding as support for a separate disease subset.

CND-RA patients were negative for the clinical CCP2 antibody test, and joint destruction progressed despite active therapy. Every CND-RA patient showed typical joint destruction in the wrists and ankles and had failed conventional anti-rheumatic therapy. Sampling of CND-RA patients was performed not at diagnosis but after long disease histories, which spanned decades in several cases. About 55 millilitres of EDTA-anticoagulated peripheral blood were collected from each patient. Density gradient separation with Ficoll-Paque PLUS was used to isolate peripheral blood mononuclear cells. CD8+ cells were isolated from fresh or cryopreserved PBMCs by AutoMACS magnetic bead positive selection, with purity checked by flow cytometry. Nucleospin Tissue or Tissue XS kits were used to extract genomic DNA, which was then quantified on a Qubit 2.0 fluorometer. Including cysteine and phenylalanine, the CDR3 has 14 amino acids. Only CDR3 DNA is held: 42 bases, read in frame from base 1. CDR1 SQVTM and CDR2 ANQGSEA were looked up in the germline V gene. Trimming accounts for 4 bases at V and 4 bases at J, while the number of junction bases matched to no gene is 8.

TCRbeta sequencing used genomic DNA from CD8+ cells, following the manufacturer's instructions. A genomics technology centre in Finland performed the TCRbeta sequencing with the immunoSEQ assay. The authors' pipeline ran thus. Clonotype tables from the immunoSEQ preprocessing pipeline were converted to VDJtools format, and non-productive clonotypes were removed. Samples with fewer than 10,000 reads were excluded, the remaining samples were subsampled to 10,000 reads, and most of the eight CND-RA samples met this threshold. Using the VDJtools CalcDiversityStats function on data subsampled to 10,000 reads, the Shannon-Wiener, Simpson and clonality indices were calculated. To infer antigen specificity, non-singleton TCRbeta clonotypes were hard-matched against VDJdb, with no mismatches permitted. CDR3 sequences that differed by one amino acid (Hamming distance 1) were grouped together into clusters with potentially shared antigen targets. After each group was resampled to six samples, one-sided Fisher's exact tests checked public clonotypes for group enrichment, with the whole procedure repeated ten times. The source is immuneACCESS, and TCRdb retained only in-frame sequences with V and J called. Part of the clones is not carried over; for the studies checked, unresolved V genes explain less than half of this, and the remainder is unexplained. For V, J and clone size, that table is used; D and trimming come from the DNA. The sample yields over 10,000 clones; under 85% were counted once. Roughly a quarter of the sample is taken by the ten largest.

Worth noting for this clone: It has no known antigen specificity. Base qualities were left out, and no much larger clone turns up one base away.

The chain is assembled from TRBV29-1 and TRBJ1-1; 8 middle bases align to TRBD1. This receptor was obtained from a woman aged 30-55 years with seronegative destructive rheumatoid arthritis. Input material: CD8+ T cells from blood. The DNA reads as follows: TGCAGCGTTGCCGAACAGGGGGACTTCACTGAAGCTTTCTTT. This codes for CSVAEQGDFTEAFF.